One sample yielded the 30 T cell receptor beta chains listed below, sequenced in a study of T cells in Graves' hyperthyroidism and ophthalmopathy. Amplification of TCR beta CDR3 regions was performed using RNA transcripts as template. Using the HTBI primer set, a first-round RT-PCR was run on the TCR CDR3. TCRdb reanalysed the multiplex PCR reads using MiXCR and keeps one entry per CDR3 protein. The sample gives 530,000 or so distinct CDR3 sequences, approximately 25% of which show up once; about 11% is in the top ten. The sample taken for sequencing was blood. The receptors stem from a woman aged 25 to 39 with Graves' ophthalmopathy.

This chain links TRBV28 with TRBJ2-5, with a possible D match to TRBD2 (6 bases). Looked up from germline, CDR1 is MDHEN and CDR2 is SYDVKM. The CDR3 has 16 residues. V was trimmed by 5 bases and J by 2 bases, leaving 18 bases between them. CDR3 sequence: CASSLRRAGRQETQYF. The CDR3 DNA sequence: TGTGCCAGCAGTCTACGACGTGCAGGGAGGCAAGAGACCCAGTACTTC.

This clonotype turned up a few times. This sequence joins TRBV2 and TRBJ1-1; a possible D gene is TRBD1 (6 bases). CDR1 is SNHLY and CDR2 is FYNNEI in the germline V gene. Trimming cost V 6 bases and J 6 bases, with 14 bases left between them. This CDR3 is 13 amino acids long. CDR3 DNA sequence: TGTGCCAGCAGGAGGAACAGGGACGCTGAAGCTTTCTTT. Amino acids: CASRRNRDAEAFF. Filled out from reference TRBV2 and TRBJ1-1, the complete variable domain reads EPEVTQTPSHQVTQMGQEVILRCVPISNHLYFYWYRQILGQKVEFLVSFYNNEISEKSEIFDDQFSVERPDGSNFTLKIRSTKLEDSAMYFCASRRNRDAEAFFGQGTRLTVV.

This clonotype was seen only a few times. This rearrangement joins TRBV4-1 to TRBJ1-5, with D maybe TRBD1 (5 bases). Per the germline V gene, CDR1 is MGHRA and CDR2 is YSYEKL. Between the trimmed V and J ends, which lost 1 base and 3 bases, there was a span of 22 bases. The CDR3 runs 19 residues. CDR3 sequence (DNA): TGCGCCAGCAGCCAAGTTGATATGGGTCTCGTGGGGCCCAATCAGCCCCAGCATTTT. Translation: CASSQVDMGLVGPNQPQHF.

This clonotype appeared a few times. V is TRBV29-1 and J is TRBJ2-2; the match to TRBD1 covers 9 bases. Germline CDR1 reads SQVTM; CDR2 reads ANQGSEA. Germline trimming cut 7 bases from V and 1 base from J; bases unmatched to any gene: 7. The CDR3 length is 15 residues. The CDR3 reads CSARPGQGNTGELFF. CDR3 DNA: TGCAGCGCCCGACCGGGACAGGGGAACACCGGGGAGCTGTTTTTT.

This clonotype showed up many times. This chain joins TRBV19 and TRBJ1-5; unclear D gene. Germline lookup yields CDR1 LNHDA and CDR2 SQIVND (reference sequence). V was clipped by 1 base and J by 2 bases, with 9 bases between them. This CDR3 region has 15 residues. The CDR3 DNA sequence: TGTGCCAGTAGTATAGTAGGGTATGGCAATCAGCCCCAGCATTTT. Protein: CASSIVGYGNQPQHF. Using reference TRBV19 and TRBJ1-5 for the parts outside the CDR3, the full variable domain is DGGITQSPKYLFRKEGQNVTLSCEQNLNHDAMYWYRQDPGQGLRLIYYSQIVNDFQKGDIAEGYSVSREKKESFPLTVTSAQKNPTAFYLCASSIVGYGNQPQHFGDGTRLSIL.

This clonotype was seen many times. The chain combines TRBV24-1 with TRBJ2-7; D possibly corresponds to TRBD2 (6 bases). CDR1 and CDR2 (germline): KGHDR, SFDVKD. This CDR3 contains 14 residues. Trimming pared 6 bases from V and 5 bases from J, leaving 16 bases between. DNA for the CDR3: TGTGCCACCAGTAATAGCGGCGAGTCCGACGAGCAGTACTTC. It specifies CATSNSGESDEQYF.

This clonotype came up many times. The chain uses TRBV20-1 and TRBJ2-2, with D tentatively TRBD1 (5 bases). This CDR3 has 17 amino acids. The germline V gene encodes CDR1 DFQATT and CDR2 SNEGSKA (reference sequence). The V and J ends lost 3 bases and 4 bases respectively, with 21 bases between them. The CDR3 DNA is TGCAGTGCTAGCCCCGAGGAGAGGCAGGGCGGCACCGGGGAGCTGTTTTTT. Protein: CSASPEERQGGTGELFF.

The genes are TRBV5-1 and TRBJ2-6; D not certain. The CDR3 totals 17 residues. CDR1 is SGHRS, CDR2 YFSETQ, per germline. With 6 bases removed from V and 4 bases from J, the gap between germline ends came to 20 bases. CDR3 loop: CASTRRRTERGANVLTF. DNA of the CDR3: TGCGCCAGCACCAGGCGCAGAACCGAAAGGGGGGCCAACGTCCTGACTTTC.

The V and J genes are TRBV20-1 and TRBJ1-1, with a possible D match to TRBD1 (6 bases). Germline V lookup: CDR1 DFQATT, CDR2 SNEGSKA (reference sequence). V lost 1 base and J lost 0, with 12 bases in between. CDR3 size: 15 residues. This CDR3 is CSARVGTGMNTEAFF. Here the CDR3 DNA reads TGCAGTGCTAGAGTGGGTACAGGGATGAACACTGAAGCTTTCTTT.

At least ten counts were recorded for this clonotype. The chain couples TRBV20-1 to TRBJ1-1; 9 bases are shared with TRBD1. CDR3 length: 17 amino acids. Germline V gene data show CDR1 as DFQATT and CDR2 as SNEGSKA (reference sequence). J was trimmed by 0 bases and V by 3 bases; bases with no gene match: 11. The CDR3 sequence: CSASPGTGRILNTEAFF. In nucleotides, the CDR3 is TGCAGTGCTAGCCCCGGGACAGGGAGGATCCTGAACACTGAAGCTTTCTTT.

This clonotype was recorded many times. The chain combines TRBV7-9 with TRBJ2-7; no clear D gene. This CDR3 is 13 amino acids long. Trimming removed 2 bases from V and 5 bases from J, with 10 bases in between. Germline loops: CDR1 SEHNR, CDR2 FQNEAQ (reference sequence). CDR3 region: CASSLRGTHEQYF. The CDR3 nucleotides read TGTGCCAGCAGCTTACGAGGTACTCACGAGCAGTACTTC.

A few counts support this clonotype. The CDR3 loop reads CASSLAWGQRETQYF. The CDR3 DNA is TGTGCCAGCAGCTTAGCCTGGGGACAGCGAGAGACCCAGTACTTC. V usage is TRBV11-2 and J usage is TRBJ2-5; 7 bases line up with TRBD1. Trimming removed 1 base from V and 4 bases from J; junction bases left unmatched: 6. CDR3 length: 15 amino acids. CDR1 is SGHAT, CDR2 FQNNGV, per germline.

For the CDR3, the DNA is TGTGCCAGCAGAACCTTAGACCGGCCTGATGAGCAGTACTTC. This encodes CASRTLDRPDEQYF. This chain links TRBV28 with TRBJ2-7; D unresolved. The ends were cut back, 6 bases at V and 7 bases at J, with 19 bases in the middle. The length of the CDR3 is 14 residues. Germline assignment: CDR1 MDHEN and CDR2 SYDVKM.

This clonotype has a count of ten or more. The CDR3 DNA is TGTGCCAGCAGCTTGGTGGACGGAAACACCATATATTTT. Translation gives CASSLVDGNTIYF. The V gene is TRBV5-6, the J gene TRBJ1-3; unclear D gene. The CDR3 runs to 13 residues. Deletions cut 0 bases from V and 4 bases from J, with 5 bases between. CDR1 SGHDT and CDR2 YYEEEE come from the germline V gene.

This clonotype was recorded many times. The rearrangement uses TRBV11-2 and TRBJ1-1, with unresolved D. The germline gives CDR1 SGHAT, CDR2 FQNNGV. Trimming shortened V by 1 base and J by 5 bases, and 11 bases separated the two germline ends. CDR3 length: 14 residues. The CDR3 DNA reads TGTGCCAGCAGCTTAGGAGGGTTAACAACTGAAGCTTTCTTT. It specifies CASSLGGLTTEAFF. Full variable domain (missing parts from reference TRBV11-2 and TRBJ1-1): EAGVAQSPRYKIIEKRQSVAFWCNPISGHATLYWYQQILGQGPKLLIQFQNNGVVDDSQLPKDRFSAERLKGVDSTLKIQPAKLEDSAVYLCASSLGGLTTEAFFGQGTRLTVV.

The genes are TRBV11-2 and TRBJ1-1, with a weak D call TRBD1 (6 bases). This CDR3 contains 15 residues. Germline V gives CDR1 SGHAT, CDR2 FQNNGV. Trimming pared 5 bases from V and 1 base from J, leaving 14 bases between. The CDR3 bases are TGTGCCAGCAGCCCCCTGGAGGACAGGAACACTGAAGCTTTCTTT. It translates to CASSPLEDRNTEAFF.

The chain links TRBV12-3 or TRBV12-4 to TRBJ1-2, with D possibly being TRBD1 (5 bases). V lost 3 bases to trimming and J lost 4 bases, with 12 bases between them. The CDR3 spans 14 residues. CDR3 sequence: CASSLLTAFYGYTF. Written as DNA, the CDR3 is TGTGCCAGCAGTTTGTTGACAGCCTTCTATGGCTACACCTTC.

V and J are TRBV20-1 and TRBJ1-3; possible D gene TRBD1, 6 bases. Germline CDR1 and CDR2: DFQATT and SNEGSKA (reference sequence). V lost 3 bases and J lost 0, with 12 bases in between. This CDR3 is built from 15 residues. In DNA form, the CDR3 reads TGCAGTGCTAGCGGACAGAGTTACTCTGGAAACACCATATATTTT. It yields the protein CSASGQSYSGNTIYF.

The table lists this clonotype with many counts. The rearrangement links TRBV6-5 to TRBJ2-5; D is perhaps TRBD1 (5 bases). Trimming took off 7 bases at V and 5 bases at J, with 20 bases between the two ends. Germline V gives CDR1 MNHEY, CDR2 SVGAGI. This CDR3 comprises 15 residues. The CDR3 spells CASKRGRDNRETQYF. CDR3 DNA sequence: TGTGCCAGCAAAAGGGGCAGAGATAATCGCGAGACCCAGTACTTC.

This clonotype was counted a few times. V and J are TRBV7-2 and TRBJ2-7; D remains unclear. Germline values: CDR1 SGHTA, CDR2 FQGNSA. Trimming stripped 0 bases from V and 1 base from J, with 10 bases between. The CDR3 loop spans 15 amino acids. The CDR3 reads CASSLAFQESYEQYF. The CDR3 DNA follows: TGTGCCAGCAGCTTAGCATTCCAGGAATCCTACGAGCAGTACTTC.

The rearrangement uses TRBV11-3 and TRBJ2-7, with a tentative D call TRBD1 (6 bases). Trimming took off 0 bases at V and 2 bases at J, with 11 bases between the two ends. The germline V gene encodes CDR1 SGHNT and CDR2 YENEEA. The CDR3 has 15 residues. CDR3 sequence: CASSLEAGTPYEQYF. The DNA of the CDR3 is TGTGCCAGCAGCTTAGAAGCAGGGACACCCTACGAGCAGTACTTC.

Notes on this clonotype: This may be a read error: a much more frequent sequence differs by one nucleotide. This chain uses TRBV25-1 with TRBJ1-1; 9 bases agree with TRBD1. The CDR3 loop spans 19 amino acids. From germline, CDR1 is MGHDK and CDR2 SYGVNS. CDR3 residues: CASSEGQGSRPLGSTEACF. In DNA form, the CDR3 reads TGTGCCAGCAGTGAAGGACAGGGGTCGAGACCGCTGGGTAGCACTGAAGCTTGCTTT.

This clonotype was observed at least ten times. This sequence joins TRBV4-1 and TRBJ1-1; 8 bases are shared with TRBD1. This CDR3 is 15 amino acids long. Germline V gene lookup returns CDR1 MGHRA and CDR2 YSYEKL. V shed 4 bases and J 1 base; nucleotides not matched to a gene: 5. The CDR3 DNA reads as TGCGCCAGCAGCCTCCGGACAGGGCAGAACACTGAAGCTTTCTTT. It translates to CASSLRTGQNTEAFF.

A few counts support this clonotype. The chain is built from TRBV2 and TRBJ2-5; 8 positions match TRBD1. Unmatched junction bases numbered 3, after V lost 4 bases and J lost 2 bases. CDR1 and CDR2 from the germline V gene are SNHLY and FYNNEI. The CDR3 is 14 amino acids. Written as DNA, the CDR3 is TGTGCCAGCAGTGTGGACAGGGCACAAGAGACCCAGTACTTC. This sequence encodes CASSVDRAQETQYF.

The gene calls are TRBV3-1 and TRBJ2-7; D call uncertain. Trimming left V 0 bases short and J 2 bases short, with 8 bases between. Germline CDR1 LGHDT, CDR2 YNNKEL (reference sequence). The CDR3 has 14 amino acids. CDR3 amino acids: CASSQDGRTYEQYF. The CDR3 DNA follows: TGTGCCAGCAGCCAAGATGGTAGAACCTACGAGCAGTACTTC.

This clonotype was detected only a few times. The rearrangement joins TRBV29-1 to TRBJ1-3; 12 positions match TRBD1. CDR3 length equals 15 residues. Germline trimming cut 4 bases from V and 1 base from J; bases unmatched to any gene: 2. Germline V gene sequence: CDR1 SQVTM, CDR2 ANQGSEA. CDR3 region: CSVGDRGLSGNTIYF. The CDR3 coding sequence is TGCAGCGTTGGGGACAGGGGGCTTTCTGGAAACACCATATATTTT. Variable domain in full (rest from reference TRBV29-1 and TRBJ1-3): SAVISQKPSRDICQRGTSLTIQCQVDSQVTMMFWYRQQPGQSLTLIATANQGSEATYESGFVIDKFPISRPNLTFSTLTVSNMSPEDSSIYLCSVGDRGLSGNTIYFGEGSWLTVV.

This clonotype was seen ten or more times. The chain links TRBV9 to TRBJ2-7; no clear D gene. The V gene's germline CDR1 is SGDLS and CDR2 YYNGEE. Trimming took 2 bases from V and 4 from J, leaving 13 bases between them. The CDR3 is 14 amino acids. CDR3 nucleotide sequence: TGTGCCAGCAGCGTTACCTCCACCGGTTACGAGCAGTACTTC. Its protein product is CASSVTSTGYEQYF.

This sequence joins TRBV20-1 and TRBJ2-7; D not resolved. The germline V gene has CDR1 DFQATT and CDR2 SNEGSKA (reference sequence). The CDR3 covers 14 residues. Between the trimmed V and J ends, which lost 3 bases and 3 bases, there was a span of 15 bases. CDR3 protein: CSASTRHSVYEQYF. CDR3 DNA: TGCAGTGCTAGCACCCGTCACAGTGTCTACGAGCAGTACTTC.

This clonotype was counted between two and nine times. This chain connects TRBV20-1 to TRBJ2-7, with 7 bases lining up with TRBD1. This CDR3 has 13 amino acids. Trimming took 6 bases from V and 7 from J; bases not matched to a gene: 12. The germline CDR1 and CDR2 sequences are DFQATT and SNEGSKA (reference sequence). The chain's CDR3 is CSADTLTQGEQYF. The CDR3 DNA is TGCAGTGCCGACACACTTACACAGGGGGAGCAGTACTTC.

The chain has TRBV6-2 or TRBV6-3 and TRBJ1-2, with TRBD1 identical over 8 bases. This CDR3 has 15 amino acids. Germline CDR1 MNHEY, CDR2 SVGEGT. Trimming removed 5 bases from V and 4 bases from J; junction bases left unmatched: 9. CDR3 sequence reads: CASSPRTGQVYGYTF. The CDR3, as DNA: TGTGCCAGCAGTCCTCGTACGGGACAGGTCTATGGCTACACCTTC.